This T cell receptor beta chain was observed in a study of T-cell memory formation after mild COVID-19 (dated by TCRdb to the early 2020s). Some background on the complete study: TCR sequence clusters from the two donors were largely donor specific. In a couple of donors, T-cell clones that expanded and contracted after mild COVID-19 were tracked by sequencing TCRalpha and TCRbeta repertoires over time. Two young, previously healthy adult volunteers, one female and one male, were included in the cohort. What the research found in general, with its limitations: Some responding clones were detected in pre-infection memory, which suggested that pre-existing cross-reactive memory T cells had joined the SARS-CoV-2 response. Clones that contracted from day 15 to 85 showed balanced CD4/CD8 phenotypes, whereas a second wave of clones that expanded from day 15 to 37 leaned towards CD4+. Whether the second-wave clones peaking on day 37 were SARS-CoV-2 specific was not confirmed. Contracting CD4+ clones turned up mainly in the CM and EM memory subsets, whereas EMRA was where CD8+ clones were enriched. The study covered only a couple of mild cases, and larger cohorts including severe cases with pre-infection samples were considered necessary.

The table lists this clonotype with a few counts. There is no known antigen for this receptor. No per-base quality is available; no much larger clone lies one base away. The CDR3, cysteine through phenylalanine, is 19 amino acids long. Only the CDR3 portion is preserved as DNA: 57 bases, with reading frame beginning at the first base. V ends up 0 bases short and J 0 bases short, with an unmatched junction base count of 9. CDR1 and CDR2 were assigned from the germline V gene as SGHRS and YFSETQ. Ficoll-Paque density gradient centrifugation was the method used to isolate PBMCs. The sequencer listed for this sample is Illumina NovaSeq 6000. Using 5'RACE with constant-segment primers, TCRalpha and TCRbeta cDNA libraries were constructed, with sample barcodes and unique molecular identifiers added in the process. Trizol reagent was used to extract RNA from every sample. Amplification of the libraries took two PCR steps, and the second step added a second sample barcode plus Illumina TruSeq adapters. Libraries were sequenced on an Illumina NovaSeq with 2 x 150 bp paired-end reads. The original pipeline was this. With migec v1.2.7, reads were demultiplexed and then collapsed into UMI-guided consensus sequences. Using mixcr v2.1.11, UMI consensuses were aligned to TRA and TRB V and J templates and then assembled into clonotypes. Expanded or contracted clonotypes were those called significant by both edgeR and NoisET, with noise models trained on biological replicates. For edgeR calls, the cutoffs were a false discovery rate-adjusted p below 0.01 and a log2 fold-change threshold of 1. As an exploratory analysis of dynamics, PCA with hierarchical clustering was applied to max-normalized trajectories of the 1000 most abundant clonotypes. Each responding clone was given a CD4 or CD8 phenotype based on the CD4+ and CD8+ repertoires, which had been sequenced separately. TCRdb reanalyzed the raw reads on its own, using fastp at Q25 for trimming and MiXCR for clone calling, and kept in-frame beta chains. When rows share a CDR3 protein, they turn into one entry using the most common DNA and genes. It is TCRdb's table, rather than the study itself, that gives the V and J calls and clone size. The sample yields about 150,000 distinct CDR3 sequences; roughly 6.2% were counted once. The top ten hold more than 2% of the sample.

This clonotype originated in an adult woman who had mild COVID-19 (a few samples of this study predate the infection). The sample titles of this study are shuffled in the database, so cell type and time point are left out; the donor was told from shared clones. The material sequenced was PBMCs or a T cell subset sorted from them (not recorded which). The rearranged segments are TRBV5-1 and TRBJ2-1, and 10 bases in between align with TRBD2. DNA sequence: TGCGCCAGCAGCTTGGCCGTCGCTAGCGGGAGCCCCTCCTACAATGAGCAGTTCTTC. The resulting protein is CASSLAVASGSPSYNEQFF.